This T cell receptor (beta chain) was observed in a study of shared clonotypes between healthy human individuals. The repertoire was sequenced with immunoSEQ multiplex PCR; TCRdb's copy has only in-frame clones and lacks some. The sample consists of around 720,000 clones, 73% of them appearing once. Findings of the study overall: In contrast to clonotypes shared by all four donors, non-shared clonotypes had lower generation probabilities. Apart from blood, nothing was sampled; tissue repertoires likely differ.

Details on this clone: Its matching antigen is unknown.

Trimming took 0 bases from V and 5 from J; bases not matched to a gene: 6. The CDR3 consists of 15 residues. Germline loops: CDR1 LNHNV, CDR2 YYDKDF (reference sequence). The chain links TRBV15 to TRBJ2-5; the match to TRBD2 covers 7 bases. The sequence was obtained from a woman aged 30 to 39 in good health. The specimen sequenced was memory CD4+ T cells sorted from blood. Subset meaning: CD45RA-negative fraction. The CDR3 reads CATSRDLAGAETQYF. The CDR3 nucleotides read TGTGCCACCAGCAGAGATCTGGCGGGAGCGGAGACCCAGTACTTC.